The rows below give T cell receptor beta chains drawn from one sample of a study of CD8 T cells in Susac syndrome. TCRdb passed the immunoSEQ multiplex PCR reads through MiXCR, listing each CDR3 protein once. The table shows about 120,000 distinct CDR3 sequences, with roughly 95% occurring only once. Sequencing used CD4+ T cells from PBMCs. The receptors were gathered from a human donor with Susac syndrome. Each CDR3 is given with its conserved first and last residue. Each record gives: V gene, CDR3 length, clone size, J gene, D gene, CDR3 DNA, CDR3 protein. D genes are given only for firm matches. Expanded clones are given a class, and other clones once, few, many or no size at all.

>TRBV20-1|15|.|TRBJ2-2|.
TGCAGTGCTAGCCCAGCGGACTACAACACCGGGGAGCTGTTTTTT
CSASPADYNTGELFF
>TRBV2|14|.|TRBJ2-1|.
TGTGCCAGCAGTGAAGCGTCGGTTCGCGGGGAGCAGTTCTTC
CASSEASVRGEQFF
>TRBV6-5|16|.|TRBJ2-2|.
TGTGCCAGCAGTTACTCCCCACAGGGAGGCACCGGGGAGCTGTTTTTT
CASSYSPQGGTGELFF
>TRBV3-1|14|.|TRBJ2-5|.
TGTGCCAGCAGCCAGACGGACAGCCAAGAGACCCAGTACTTC
CASSQTDSQETQYF
>TRBV5-6|15|.|TRBJ2-5|TRBD1
TGTGCCAGCATTCAAAACCCGGACAGGGAAGAGACCCAGTACTTC
CASIQNPDREETQYF
>TRBV5-1|14|once|TRBJ1-2|TRBD1
TGCGCCAGCGGCCGGGACAGGGGGTATTCCGGCTACACCTTC
CASGRDRGYSGYTF
>TRBV19|15|.|TRBJ2-3|.
TGTGCCAGTAGTATGGCGACGAGGAGCACAGATACGCAGTATTTT
CASSMATRSTDTQYF
>TRBV14|16|once|TRBJ2-7|.
TGTGCCAGCAGCCTTGCAGGGCTGACAGCCTTCTACGAGCAGTACTTC
CASSLAGLTAFYEQYF
>TRBV27|14|.|TRBJ1-1|.
TGTGCCAGCAGAGAGGGACGGTTGAACACTGAAGCTTTCTTT
CASREGRLNTEAFF
>TRBV5-1|10|.|TRBJ2-3|.
TGCGCCAGCTACCCAGATACGCAGTATTTT
CASYPDTQYF
>TRBV20-1|12|.|TRBJ2-5|TRBD2
TGCAGTGCTCCACTAGCGGAAGAGACCCAGTACTTC
CSAPLAEETQYF
>TRBV29-1|14|.|TRBJ2-1|TRBD1
TGCAGCGTTGAGGACAGGGAGATATACAATGAGCAGTTCTTC
CSVEDREIYNEQFF
>TRBV14|12|.|TRBJ2-4|TRBD1
TGTGCCAGCAGCCTGTCCGGGACAGGAGAGAACTTC
CASSLSGTGENF
>TRBV12-3/TRBV12-4|17|.|TRBJ2-6|.
TGTGCCAGCAGTACCGGGACAAGCCCTACTGGGGCCAACGTCCTGACTTTC
CASSTGTSPTGANVLTF
>TRBV29-1|14|once|TRBJ1-1|.
TGCAGCGTAGAAACCAGGGTCTCCGACACTGAAGCTTTCTTT
CSVETRVSDTEAFF
>TRBV7-2|15|.|TRBJ2-3|.
TGTGCCAGCAGCTTAGCCCGATCTATCACAGATACGCAGTATTTT
CASSLARSITDTQYF
>TRBV19|15|.|TRBJ2-2|.
TGTGCCAGTAGTATCGTGAGGGCCGCCACCGGGGAGCTGTTTTTT
CASSIVRAATGELFF
>TRBV4-1|15|.|TRBJ2-5|TRBD2
TGCGCCAGCAGCTCGACCGGGACTAGCGTAGAGACCCAGTACTTC
CASSSTGTSVETQYF
>TRBV9|13|.|TRBJ2-2|.
TGTGCCAGCAGCGTAGTAACAAACGGGGAGCTGTTTTTT
CASSVVTNGELFF
>TRBV7-9|14|.|TRBJ1-1|.
TGTGCCAGCAGCTTAAGCAGGGTCGAGGGTGAAGCTTTCTTT
CASSLSRVEGEAFF
>TRBV11-2|16|.|TRBJ1-2|.
TGTGCCAGCAGCTTGGGAGGTAGGGCCCTCGTCTATGGCTACACCTTC
CASSLGGRALVYGYTF
>TRBV20-1|14|.|TRBJ2-7|TRBD2
TGCAGTGCCACTAGCGGGCACCCGCCCTACGAGCAGTACTTC
CSATSGHPPYEQYF
>TRBV5-1|15|.|TRBJ1-5|TRBD1
TGCGCCAGCAGTTACGGGGACAGGAACAATCAGCCCCAGCATTTT
CASSYGDRNNQPQHF
>TRBV27|12|.|TRBJ1-2|TRBD1
TGTGCCAGCAGTCAACAGGGGTATGGCTACACCTTC
CASSQQGYGYTF
>TRBV7-6|14|once|TRBJ2-7|TRBD2
TGTGCCAGCAGCTTGGGACTAGCGACCTACGAGCAGTACTTC
CASSLGLATYEQYF
>TRBV7-9|15|.|TRBJ2-4|TRBD1
TGTGCCAGCAGTCATACCGGGACAGAGGAAAACATTCAGTACTTC
CASSHTGTEENIQYF